Listed below are T cell receptor beta chains from one sample, sequenced in a study of beta chain features in type 1 diabetes. Some clones are missing from TCRdb's copy, which holds only in-frame ones; the method was immunoSEQ multiplex PCR. The repertoire has 160,000 or so clones, approximately 9% of them found once; the top ten carry about 2.5%. Sequenced input: central memory CD4+ T cells from blood. The receptors here all came from a woman under 30 in good health. Each CDR3 is given with its conserved first and last residue. The order of the fields is D gene, clone size, V gene, J gene, CDR3 protein, CDR3 DNA. D genes are given only for firm matches. Rows give clone size only sometimes, using once, few, many, or a class for an expanded clone.

>.|.|TRBV30|TRBJ2-5
CAWSPLRGGETQYF
TGTGCCTGGAGTCCCCTGAGGGGGGGAGAGACCCAGTACTTC
>.|few|TRBV6-6|TRBJ1-1
CASSYGGSNTEAFF
TGTGCCAGCAGTTACGGAGGCAGCAACACTGAAGCTTTCTTT
>TRBD1|.|TRBV27|TRBJ2-5
CASSTSPGQQETQYF
TGTGCCAGCAGTACCTCCCCGGGACAGCAAGAGACCCAGTACTTC
>TRBD2|.|TRBV7-9|TRBJ2-7
CASSFPGTSGSYEQYF
TGTGCCAGCAGCTTTCCCGGGACTAGCGGTTCCTACGAGCAGTACTTC
>TRBD2|.|TRBV5-6|TRBJ2-1
CASSLTASGSQEQFF
TGTGCCAGCAGCTTGACGGCTAGCGGGAGTCAAGAGCAGTTCTTC
>.|.|TRBV6-1|TRBJ1-5
CASSAGKSNQPQHF
TGTGCCAGCAGTGCAGGGAAGAGCAATCAGCCCCAGCATTTT
>TRBD2|few|TRBV5-1|TRBJ2-5
CASSLLRGGKETQYF
TGCGCCAGCAGCCTACTGCGGGGGGGCAAAGAGACCCAGTACTTC
>.|.|TRBV16|TRBJ1-5
CASRAGTRNQPQHF
TGTGCCAGCCGGGCAGGGACTCGCAATCAGCCCCAGCATTTT
>.|few|TRBV7-2|TRBJ2-7
CASSFAASQSYEQYF
TGTGCCAGCAGCTTTGCGGCTAGCCAATCCTACGAGCAGTACTTC
>TRBD2|.|TRBV15|TRBJ2-3
CATSRRTSGTDTQYF
TGTGCCACCAGCAGGAGGACTAGCGGCACAGATACGCAGTATTTT
>.|few|TRBV29-1|TRBJ1-1
CSYGEDTMNTEAFF
TGCAGCTACGGGGAGGACACCATGAACACTGAAGCTTTCTTT
>TRBD1|few|TRBV29-1|TRBJ2-3
CSVASGTGFGDTQYF
TGCAGCGTTGCCTCCGGGACAGGGTTTGGAGATACGCAGTATTTT
>TRBD2|many|TRBV30|TRBJ2-5
CAWSATSGLGGETQYF
TGTGCCTGGAGTGCGACTAGCGGGCTTGGCGGGGAGACCCAGTACTTC